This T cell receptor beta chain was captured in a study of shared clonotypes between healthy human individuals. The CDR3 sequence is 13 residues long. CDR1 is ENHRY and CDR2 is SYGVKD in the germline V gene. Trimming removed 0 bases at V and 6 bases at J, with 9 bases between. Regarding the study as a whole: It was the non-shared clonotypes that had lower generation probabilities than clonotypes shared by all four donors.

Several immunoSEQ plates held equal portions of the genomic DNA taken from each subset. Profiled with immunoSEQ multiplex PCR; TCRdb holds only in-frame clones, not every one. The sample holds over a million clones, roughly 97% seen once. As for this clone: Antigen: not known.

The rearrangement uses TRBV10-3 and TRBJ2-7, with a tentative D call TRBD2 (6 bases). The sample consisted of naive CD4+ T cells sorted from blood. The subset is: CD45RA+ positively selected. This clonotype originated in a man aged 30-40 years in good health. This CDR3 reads CAISESTSPEQYF. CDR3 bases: TGTGCCATCAGTGAGTCTACTAGCCCCGAGCAGTACTTC.